The 32 T cell receptor beta chains in this list originate from one sample, sequenced in a study of T cell changes during pregnancy in multiple sclerosis. Assay: immunoSEQ multiplex PCR; the TCRdb copy retains only in-frame clones and omits some. The sample contains about 41,000 clones, about 89% of which appear only once. Sequenced here: CD4+ T cells from peripheral blood mononuclear cells, sampled in the first trimester of pregnancy. These receptors originate from a female donor with multiple sclerosis, enrolled in a pregnancy study.

The rearrangement links TRBV4-3 to TRBJ2-7, with a tentative D call TRBD1 (6 bases). V was cut by 7 bases and J by 5 bases, with 21 bases left in between. The CDR3 contains 15 residues. Germline CDR1 reads LGHNA; CDR2 reads YSLEER. CDR3 nucleotide sequence: TGCGCCAGCACCCCAGAATACAGGGTAGTACACGAGCAGTACTTC. Translated, it gives CASTPEYRVVHEQYF.

The chain joins TRBV27 to TRBJ2-7; maybe TRBD1 (6 bases). Per germline, CDR1 MNHEY and CDR2 SMNVEV (reference sequence). The germline V and J ends were trimmed by 6 bases and 7 bases, with 16 bases remaining between them. This CDR3 has 13 residues. The CDR3: CASRRAQGPEQYF. For the CDR3, the DNA is TGTGCCAGCAGAAGAGCACAGGGCCCGGAGCAGTACTTC.

V is TRBV30 and J is TRBJ1-1; no firm D call. Germline V CDR1 and CDR2: GTSNPN, SVGIG (reference sequence). The V gene lost 3 bases and the J gene lost 1 base, with 15 bases spanning the gap. The CDR3 has 15 residues. CDR3 sequence reads: CAWSQPARRNTEAFF. In nucleotides, the CDR3 is TGTGCCTGGAGCCAACCGGCCAGGCGGAACACTGAAGCTTTCTTT.

This rearrangement joins TRBV5-4 to TRBJ2-2; 10 nucleotides line up with TRBD1. Germline values: CDR1 SGHNT, CDR2 YYREEE (reference sequence). V shed 2 bases and J 6 bases; nucleotides not matched to a gene: 7. This CDR3 spans 16 amino acids. CDR3 DNA sequence: TGTGCCAGCAGCTTCGACAGGGGGCGATCATCCGGGGAGCTGTTTTTT. Translating it yields CASSFDRGRSSGELFF.

The rearrangement joins TRBV7-9 to TRBJ2-7, with D possibly matching TRBD2 (5 bases). V was cut by 3 bases and J by 5 bases, with 20 bases left in between. Germline-derived CDR1 and CDR2 are SEHNR and FQNEAQ (reference sequence). This CDR3 has 16 amino acids. The CDR3 DNA follows: TGTGCCAGCAGCTTTGCCCAACTAGGGATGGGCGACGAGCAGTACTTC. This translates into CASSFAQLGMGDEQYF.

V usage is TRBV28 and J usage is TRBJ1-5; possibly TRBD1 for D (6 bases). This CDR3 has 15 amino acids. The germline V and J ends were trimmed by 7 bases and 2 bases, with 15 bases remaining between them. Germline CDR1 is MDHEN and CDR2 is SYDVKM. The CDR3 loop is CASILSQGGNQPQHF. DNA for the CDR3: TGTGCCAGCATCCTATCACAGGGCGGCAATCAGCCCCAGCATTTT. Complete variable domain (other parts from reference TRBV28 and TRBJ1-5): DVKVTQSSRYLVKRTGEKVFLECVQDMDHENMFWYRQDPGLGLRLIYFSYDVKMKEKGDIPEGYSVSREKKERFSLILESASTNQTSMYLCASILSQGGNQPQHFGDGTRLSIL.

This clone was seen once. The genes are TRBV5-3 and TRBJ2-7; 10 positions agree with TRBD1. TRBV5-3 counts as an open reading frame of uncertain function. The J segment lost 7 bases and the V segment lost 2 bases, leaving 9 bases of the junction unmatched. The CDR3 extends over 15 amino acids. The DNA of the CDR3 is TGTGCCAGAAGCTTCTGTGACAGGGGGCAGAAAGAGCAGTACTTC. Translation: CARSFCDRGQKEQYF.

This clone has a single count. The chain joins TRBV6-1 to TRBJ2-1; tentative D call: TRBD2 (5 bases). CDR3 length equals 13 residues. Trimming took 1 base from V and 10 from J, leaving 11 bases between them. From germline, CDR1 is MNHNS and CDR2 SASEGT. CDR3 coding DNA: TGTGCCAGCAGTGAAGGCGGGCGACCCGAGCAGTTCTTC. This translates into CASSEGGRPEQFF.

The V and J genes are TRBV5-8 and TRBJ2-7, with 7 nucleotides matching TRBD1. This CDR3 contains 16 residues. The trim removed 3 bases at V and 0 bases at J, leaving 9 bases unmatched. Germline V gene lookup returns CDR1 SGHTS and CDR2 YDEGEE. The CDR3 DNA sequence: TGTGCCAGCAGCTGGGGGACAGCGACGAGCTCCTACGAGCAGTACTTC. Translation gives CASSWGTATSSYEQYF.

This sequence joins TRBV6-5 and TRBJ2-5; the D gene is possibly TRBD2 (7 bases). Germline lookup yields CDR1 MNHEY and CDR2 SVGAGI. Deletions cut 6 bases from V and 7 bases from J, with 18 bases between. CDR3 length: 14 amino acids. Here the CDR3 reads CASRWTREGGTQYF. Here the CDR3 DNA reads TGTGCCAGCAGGTGGACTAGGGAAGGGGGGACCCAGTACTTC.

The chain is built from TRBV10-3 and TRBJ1-5, with D hard to call. Looked up from germline, CDR1 is ENHRY and CDR2 is SYGVKD. The CDR3 extends over 14 amino acids. V was clipped by 3 bases and J by 0 bases, with 6 bases between them. As DNA, the CDR3 is TGTGCCATCAGTGATTACGGTAGCAATCAGCCCCAGCATTTT. It encodes CAISDYGSNQPQHF.

This sequence joins TRBV9 and TRBJ1-4; D is perhaps TRBD1 (5 bases). The CDR3 totals 16 residues. Trimming shortened V by 3 bases and J by 0 bases, and 12 bases separated the two germline ends. Germline CDR1 is SGDLS and CDR2 is YYNGEE. This CDR3 reads CASSAGGSATNEKLFF. The CDR3 DNA follows: TGTGCCAGCAGCGCCGGGGGTTCTGCAACTAATGAAAAACTGTTTTTT.

The chain is built from TRBV23-1 and TRBJ2-1, with TRBD1 as a possible D gene (6 bases). TRBV23-1 counts as an open reading frame of uncertain function. The CDR3 covers 16 residues. V was trimmed by 0 bases and J by 5 bases, leaving 14 bases between them. CDR3 sequence (DNA): TGCGCCAGCAGTCAATCAGTGGGGGCGAGCGACAATGAGCAGTTCTTC. Translation gives CASSQSVGASDNEQFF.

The rearrangement links TRBV6-1 to TRBJ1-4; D might be TRBD1 (6 bases). CDR1 MNHNS and CDR2 SASEGT come from the germline V gene. The CDR3 contains 13 residues. V was trimmed by 6 bases and J by 7 bases, leaving 12 bases between them. The CDR3 is CASRPGVGEKLFF. DNA for the CDR3: TGTGCCAGCAGGCCAGGGGTCGGTGAAAAACTGTTTTTT.

The J gene is TRBJ1-2, the V gene TRBV4-3; D call uncertain. Per the germline V gene, CDR1 is LGHNA and CDR2 is YSLEER. V lost 3 bases and J lost 4, with 12 bases in between. The CDR3 consists of 14 residues. CDR3 DNA: TGCGCCAGCAGCCACCAACGACAAAGCTATGGCTACACCTTC. It encodes CASSHQRQSYGYTF.

V gene TRBV25-1 combines with J gene TRBJ2-1; possibly TRBD2 for D (6 bases). V gave up 4 bases and J gave up 3 bases, with 16 bases separating them. The CDR3 has 16 residues. Germline lookup yields CDR1 MGHDK and CDR2 SYGVNS. CDR3 coding DNA: TGTGCCAGCAGTGTCGGGAGTCTTACATACTACAATGAGCAGTTCTTC. Amino acids: CASSVGSLTYYNEQFF. Supplemented by reference TRBV25-1 and TRBJ2-1, the full variable domain reads EADIYQTPRYLVIGTGKKITLECSQTMGHDKMYWYQQDPGMELHLIHYSYGVNSTEKGDLSSESTVSRIRTEHFPLTLESARPSHTSQYLCASSVGSLTYYNEQFFGPGTRLTVL.

This clone was recorded only once. The J gene is TRBJ1-3, the V gene TRBV7-9; D might be TRBD1 (6 bases). Germline loops: CDR1 SEHNR, CDR2 FQNEAQ (reference sequence). This CDR3 contains 17 residues. Trimming took off 5 bases at V and 2 bases at J, with 19 bases between the two ends. DNA of the CDR3: TGTGCCAGCAGCCCCAGACCAGGGGACAAACCTGGAAACACCATATATTTT. Translated: CASSPRPGDKPGNTIYF. The full variable domain, with the rest looked up from reference TRBV7-9 and TRBJ1-3, is DTGVSQNPRHKITKRGQNVTFRCDPISEHNRLYWYRQTLGQGPEFLTYFQNEAQLEKSRLLSDRFSAERPKGSFSTLEIQRTEQGDSAMYLCASSPRPGDKPGNTIYFGEGSWLTVV.

The J gene is TRBJ2-7, the V gene TRBV6-5; D not resolved. From germline, CDR1 is MNHEY and CDR2 SVGAGI. V shed 0 bases and J shed 3 bases, with 6 bases lying between them. This CDR3 has 13 residues. CDR3 nucleotides: TGTGCCAGCAGTTACTCCACTGGCTACGAGCAGTACTTC. Translation gives CASSYSTGYEQYF.

The chain uses TRBV5-5 and TRBJ1-1; possibly TRBD1 for D (5 bases). This CDR3 has 13 residues. Germline values: CDR1 SGHKS, CDR2 YYEKEE (reference sequence). Trimming took off 2 bases at V and 2 bases at J, with 7 bases between the two ends. The CDR3 DNA reads as TGTGCCAGCAGCTTCGGGGGAAACACTGAAGCTTTCTTT. Protein product: CASSFGGNTEAFF. Complete variable domain (other parts from reference TRBV5-5 and TRBJ1-1): DAGVTQSPTHLIKTRGQQVTLRCSPISGHKSVSWYQQVLGQGPQFIFQYYEKEERGRGNFPDRFSARQFPNYSSELNVNALLLGDSALYLCASSFGGNTEAFFGQGTRLTVV.

This chain connects TRBV29-1 to TRBJ2-5; 9 bases are shared with TRBD1. TRBJ2-7 explains the end of the DNA better; the J call may be wrong. This CDR3 has 13 amino acids. Per germline, CDR1 SQVTM and CDR2 ANQGSEA. CDR3 region: CSVRLDRGYEQYF. The CDR3 nucleotides are TGCAGCGTCAGACTGGACAGGGGCTACGAGCAGTACTTC.

This chain links TRBV15 with TRBJ1-4; tentative D call: TRBD1 (5 bases). V lost 0 bases and J 2 bases, leaving 7 bases between the germline ends. Germline CDR1 and CDR2: LNHNV and YYDKDF (reference sequence). The CDR3 is made up of 15 amino acids. The CDR3 is CATSREGRTNEKLFF. The CDR3 coding sequence is TGTGCCACCAGCAGAGAGGGGCGTACTAATGAAAAACTGTTTTTT.

The chain recombines TRBV6-5 with TRBJ2-3; the match to TRBD2 covers 13 bases. Unmatched junction bases numbered 10, after V lost 6 bases and J lost 10 bases. The CDR3 has 15 residues. Germline assignment: CDR1 MNHEY and CDR2 SVGAGI. CDR3 amino acids: CASSPILAGGGAQYF. The DNA for the CDR3 is TGTGCCAGCAGCCCAATACTAGCGGGAGGGGGCGCGCAGTATTTT.

V usage is TRBV29-1 and J usage is TRBJ1-1, with D unresolved. Trimming removed 4 bases at V and 1 base at J, with 19 bases between. This CDR3 has 16 amino acids. CDR1 and CDR2 from the germline V gene are SQVTM and ANQGSEA. In DNA form, the CDR3 reads TGCAGCGTTGCTCGGAGTGCGACGGATGCGAACACTGAAGCTTTCTTT. Translation gives CSVARSATDANTEAFF.

The chain couples TRBV6-1 to TRBJ2-3; D unclear. The CDR3 loop spans 18 amino acids. Trimming took off 1 base at V and 2 bases at J, with 19 bases between the two ends. Germline V gives CDR1 MNHNS, CDR2 SASEGT. CDR3 nucleotide sequence: TGTGCCAGCAGTGAAGAGCCCCCCAGACCGACACTCACAGATACGCAGTATTTT. Translating gives CASSEEPPRPTLTDTQYF.

This clone has only one observation. The chain recombines TRBV29-1 with TRBJ2-7; D unclear. The V gene lost 0 bases and the J gene lost 2 bases, with 11 bases spanning the gap. The CDR3 consists of 14 residues. The V gene's germline CDR1 is SQVTM and CDR2 ANQGSEA. CDR3 in DNA: TGCAGCGTTGAAGAATCCCCCGCAGCCTACGAGCAGTACTTC. The encoded protein is CSVEESPAAYEQYF.

J is TRBJ1-2 and V is TRBV28, with 7 bases that match TRBD1. This CDR3 is built from 14 residues. Trimming removed 5 bases from V and 0 bases from J; junction bases left unmatched: 3. Germline CDR1 MDHEN, CDR2 SYDVKM. Here the CDR3 DNA reads TGTGCCAGCAGTGTGGGGACAGCTAACTATGGCTACACCTTC. Translating it yields CASSVGTANYGYTF.

The chain links TRBV7-6 to TRBJ2-5; D is possibly TRBD2 (5 bases). Germline lookup yields CDR1 SGHVS and CDR2 FNYEAQ. Trimming cost V 3 bases and J 2 bases, with 19 bases left between them. The CDR3 is made up of 17 amino acids. The CDR3 coding sequence is TGTGCCAGCAGCTTGACCACGAAGCGGAGGATACAAGAGACCCAGTACTTC. Its protein product is CASSLTTKRRIQETQYF.

This clone was seen a few times. The chain carries TRBV4-2 and TRBJ1-5; 9 bases fit TRBD1. J was trimmed by 7 bases and V by 0 bases; bases with no gene match: 10. Germline V gene data show CDR1 as LGHNA and CDR2 as YNFKEQ. The CDR3 is made up of 17 amino acids. CDR3 loop: CASSQDQGQGFGQPQHF. In nucleotides, the CDR3 is TGTGCCAGCAGCCAAGACCAAGGACAGGGGTTTGGGCAGCCCCAGCATTTT.

J is TRBJ1-2 and V is TRBV25-1, with 9 bases fitting TRBD1. V lost 6 bases to trimming and J lost 1 base; unmatched junction nucleotides: 3. The CDR3 has 14 residues. Germline CDR1 and CDR2: MGHDK and SYGVNS. CDR3 residues: CASSRTGDNYGYTF. The CDR3 DNA reads as TGTGCCAGCAGCCGGACAGGGGATAACTATGGCTACACCTTC.

V and J are TRBV6-1 and TRBJ2-2, with 12 bases lining up with TRBD1. Germline CDR1 is MNHNS and CDR2 is SASEGT. The CDR3 loop spans 17 amino acids. Trimming at V came to 1 base and at J to 8 bases, leaving 8 bases not matched to a gene. The CDR3 reads CASSEGKGQGARGELFF. The CDR3 DNA is TGTGCCAGCAGTGAAGGAAAGGGACAGGGGGCGCGAGGGGAGCTGTTTTTT.

The CDR3 DNA reads TGTGCCAGCAGCTCCACCGGGACTAGCGAGCAGTTCTTC. Amino acid sequence: CASSSTGTSEQFF. The V gene is TRBV11-2, the J gene TRBJ2-1; 9 nucleotides line up with TRBD2. With 4 bases clipped from V and 10 bases from J, the junction kept 5 bases outside the gene matches. The CDR3 contains 13 residues. Germline V gives CDR1 SGHAT, CDR2 FQNNGV.

This chain joins TRBV7-2 and TRBJ2-1; 11 bases align to TRBD2. CDR1 and CDR2 (germline): SGHTA, FQGNSA. With V trimmed by 3 bases and J by 4 bases, 5 bases remained unmatched. The CDR3 is made up of 16 amino acids. CDR3 sequence (DNA): TGTGCCAGCAGCTTTGGGGGACTAGCGGTGTACAATGAGCAGTTCTTC. It encodes CASSFGGLAVYNEQFF.